The clone carrying this T cell receptor (beta chain) was observed a single time. This CDR3 is built from 14 residues. Per the germline V gene, CDR1 is MNHEY and CDR2 is SVGAGI. Trimming cost V 8 bases and J 7 bases; bases outside gene matches: 7. The method was immunoSEQ multiplex PCR; TCRdb's version includes in-frame clones alone and lacks a portion of them. In the table there are fewer than 120,000 clones, about 80% of which are singletons. The sample originates from a study of blood T cell repertoires in COVID-19. The origin of this receptor is an elderly woman with acute or convalescent COVID-19. The sequencing sample was made of peripheral blood. The chain recombines TRBV6-5 with TRBJ2-5; 13 nucleotides agree with TRBD2. CDR3 loop: CASQGLAGARTQYF. The CDR3, as DNA: TGTGCCAGCCAAGGACTAGCGGGGGCCAGGACCCAGTACTTC.